These 20 T cell receptor beta chains were sequenced from one sample in a study of cytomegalovirus exposure and HLA in healthy donors. Primers: 60 Vbeta forward and 13 Jbeta reverse. The protocol was immunoSEQ multiplex PCR, while the TCRdb copy is restricted to in-frame clones and leaves out a portion. The table shows 110,000 to 150,000 clones, with 8.5% to 10% occurring only once. Sequencing was carried out using PBMCs. Receptor source: a man between 50 and 59 years old in good health and CMV-seronegative.

A few counts support this clone. The rearrangement uses TRBV21-1 and TRBJ1-1; the DNA was not compared with TRBD1, the D call given in the table. TRBV21-1 is described as a pseudogene. The CDR3 has 13 residues. The CDR3, as DNA: TGTGCCAGCACCGACAGGGAAGGCACTGAAGCTTTCTTT. It yields the protein CASTDREGTEAFF.

The chain combines TRBV5-6 with TRBJ2-5, with D tentatively TRBD1 (6 bases). Germline CDR1 and CDR2: SGHDT and YYEEEE. The CDR3 totals 12 residues. Deletions cut 1 base from V and 7 bases from J, with 8 bases between. As DNA, the CDR3 is TGTGCCAGCAGCTTGTGGGGGCGGACCCAGTACTTC. This codes for CASSLWGRTQYF. The entire variable domain, with the rest obtained from reference TRBV5-6 and TRBJ2-5, is as follows: DAGVTQSPTHLIKTRGQQVTLRCSPKSGHDTVSWYQQALGQGPQFIFQYYEEEERQRGNFPDRFSGHQFPNYSSELNVNALLLGDSALYLCASSLWGRTQYFGPGTRLLVL.

This clone came up a few times. The J gene is TRBJ1-4, the V gene TRBV5-6; TRBD1 matches at 8 bases. V lost 0 bases to trimming and J lost 3 bases; unmatched junction nucleotides: 7. Germline V gene data show CDR1 as SGHDT and CDR2 as YYEEEE. The CDR3 loop spans 17 amino acids. The CDR3 nucleotides are TGTGCCAGCAGCTTGGCCGTGGCAGGGGGCTCTAATGAAAAACTGTTTTTT. Translation gives CASSLAVAGGSNEKLFF.

This clone was seen a handful of times. This chain joins TRBV12-5 and TRBJ2-3; 10 bases line up with TRBD2. This CDR3 region has 16 residues. Looked up from germline, CDR1 is LGHNT and CDR2 is FRNRAP. Germline trimming cut 3 bases from V and 3 bases from J; bases unmatched to any gene: 6. The CDR3 loop reads CASGFERGGGTDTQYF. The CDR3 DNA follows: TGTGCTAGTGGTTTCGAGCGGGGGGGTGGAACAGATACGCAGTATTTT. The full variable domain, in which reference TRBV12-5 and TRBJ2-3 provide the parts outside the CDR3, is DARVTQTPRHKVTEMGQEVTMRCQPILGHNTVFWYRQTMMQGLELLAYFRNRAPLDDSGMPKDRFSAEMPDATLATLKIQPSEPRDSAVYFCASGFERGGGTDTQYFGPGTRLTVL.

The chain couples TRBV30 to TRBJ1-2; D is ambiguous. This CDR3 has 13 residues. The V end was cut by 2 bases, the J end by 3 bases, with 10 bases between. From germline, CDR1 is GTSNPN and CDR2 SVGIG (reference sequence). In nucleotides, the CDR3 is TGTGCCTGGAGTAGCAGAGGAGACTATGGCTACACCTTC. This gives the protein CAWSSRGDYGYTF.

There are a few counts of this clone. The chain recombines TRBV5-1 with TRBJ1-1; 7 nucleotides line up with TRBD1. CDR1 is SGHRS, CDR2 YFSETQ, per germline. This CDR3 spans 15 amino acids. The ends lost 2 bases at V and 1 base at J; junction bases unmatched: 5. The CDR3 DNA reads TGCGCCAGCAGCTTACAGGGGAGAGGGAACACTGAAGCTTTCTTT. Its protein is CASSLQGRGNTEAFF.

This chain connects TRBV28 to TRBJ2-5; a possible D gene is TRBD2 (7 bases). With 2 bases removed from V and 5 bases from J, the gap between germline ends came to 18 bases. The CDR3 runs to 16 residues. In germline, CDR1 is MDHEN, CDR2 SYDVKM. Here the CDR3 reads CASSLSGGAWRETQYF. DNA for the CDR3: TGTGCCAGCAGTTTAAGTGGGGGGGCCTGGCGGGAGACCCAGTACTTC.

V usage is TRBV4-1 and J usage is TRBJ2-7; the D is unclear. Trimming removed 5 bases at V and 7 bases at J, with 12 bases between. The CDR3 is made up of 12 amino acids. Germline V gives CDR1 MGHRA, CDR2 YSYEKL. This CDR3 is CASSNLGLEQYF. Here the CDR3 DNA reads TGCGCCAGCAGCAACCTGGGCCTGGAGCAGTACTTC.

This clone was recorded a few times. This chain uses TRBV13 with TRBJ2-7, with D unresolved. Between the trimmed V and J ends, which lost 4 bases and 6 bases, there was a span of 7 bases. The germline gives CDR1 PRHDT, CDR2 FYEKMQ (reference sequence). This CDR3 contains 11 residues. The CDR3 DNA is TGTGCCAGCAGCTCCCCTTCCGAGCAGTACTTC. Protein sequence: CASSSPSEQYF. The full variable domain, in which reference TRBV13 and TRBJ2-7 provide the parts outside the CDR3, is AAGVIQSPRHLIKEKRETATLKCYPIPRHDTVYWYQQGPGQDPQFLISFYEKMQSDKGSIPDRFSAQQFSDYHSELNMSSLELGDSALYFCASSSPSEQYFGPGTRLTVT.

This clone has only a few counts. The chain combines TRBV5-6 with TRBJ1-5; TRBD1 aligns across 10 bases. The trim removed 4 bases at V and 5 bases at J, leaving 15 bases unmatched. The CDR3 runs to 18 residues. Germline V gives CDR1 SGHDT, CDR2 YYEEEE. CDR3: CASSLNPWGTGEDQPQHF. As DNA, the CDR3 is TGTGCCAGCAGCCTCAACCCGTGGGGGACAGGGGAAGATCAGCCCCAGCATTTT.

V gene TRBV29-1 combines with J gene TRBJ2-2; no reliable D call. V shed 4 bases and J shed 7 bases, with 13 bases lying between them. The germline gives CDR1 SQVTM, CDR2 ANQGSEA. The CDR3 spans 13 residues. CDR3: CSVGEAVDGELFF. CDR3 bases: TGCAGCGTTGGAGAGGCGGTGGACGGGGAGCTGTTTTTT.

Only a few counts were recorded for this clone. The chain has TRBV6-5 and TRBJ2-7; 7 bases agree with TRBD1. V dropped 2 bases and J dropped 6; count of bases not matched to a gene: 4. Germline CDR1 reads MNHEY; CDR2 reads SVGAGI. This CDR3 has 13 residues. CDR3 region: CASSYTTGTEQYF. CDR3 coding DNA: TGTGCCAGCAGTTACACGACAGGGACCGAGCAGTACTTC.

Concerning this clone: This sample includes further DNA sequences coding for the same CDR3. The gene calls are TRBV5-1 and TRBJ1-6; the match to TRBD1 covers 8 bases. Germline loops: CDR1 SGHRS, CDR2 YFSETQ. The CDR3 spans 14 residues. V shed 4 bases and J 5 bases; nucleotides not matched to a gene: 2. The CDR3 spells CASSRDRNNSPLHF. In DNA, the CDR3 is TGCGCCAGCAGCCGGGACAGGAATAATTCACCCCTCCACTTT.

This clone occurred a few times. The J gene is TRBJ2-1, the V gene TRBV6-6; 10 positions match TRBD2. V shed 5 bases, J shed 10 bases, and the junction held 8 bases outside the gene matches. CDR3 size: 14 residues. The germline V gene has CDR1 MNHNY and CDR2 SVGAGI (reference sequence). In nucleotides, the CDR3 is TGTGCCAGCAGTCCGCTAGCGGGAGCAGGGGAGCAGTTCTTC. Translating it yields CASSPLAGAGEQFF.

This clone occurred once. The CDR3 sequence: CASSLVLGGYGYTF. CDR3 bases: TGTGCCAGCAGCTTAGTTCTCGGAGGCTATGGCTACACCTTC. The chain combines TRBV7-2 with TRBJ1-2, with D unresolved. In germline, CDR1 is SGHTA, CDR2 FQGNSA. V lost 1 base and J lost 4, with 10 bases in between. The CDR3 contains 14 residues.

This clone showed up just a few times. This rearrangement joins TRBV29-1 to TRBJ1-4; 7 positions agree with TRBD1. V shed 5 bases and J 0 bases; nucleotides not matched to a gene: 3. CDR1 is SQVTM, CDR2 ANQGSEA, per germline. The CDR3 length is 14 residues. CDR3 nucleotide sequence: TGCAGCGTTAAGGGGGCACCAACTAATGAAAAACTGTTTTTT. Translation: CSVKGAPTNEKLFF. Drawing the rest from reference TRBV29-1 and TRBJ1-4, the complete variable domain is SAVISQKPSRDICQRGTSLTIQCQVDSQVTMMFWYRQQPGQSLTLIATANQGSEATYESGFVIDKFPISRPNLTFSTLTVSNMSPEDSSIYLCSVKGAPTNEKLFFGSGTQLSVL.

This clone turned up a few times. V usage is TRBV28 and J usage is TRBJ2-5, with 7 bases aligning to TRBD2. Germline CDR1 and CDR2: MDHEN and SYDVKM. Trimming took 7 bases from V and 4 from J; bases not matched to a gene: 6. This CDR3 spans 13 amino acids. In nucleotides, the CDR3 is TGTGCCAGCAACCCGGGGGGTCGAGAGACCCAGTACTTC. Translating gives CASNPGGRETQYF.

With regard to this clone: Other DNA sequences in the sample encode the same CDR3. This chain connects TRBV5-8 to TRBJ1-5; D perhaps matches TRBD1 (5 bases). Germline lookup yields CDR1 SGHTS and CDR2 YDEGEE. Trimming cost V 0 bases and J 4 bases, with 11 bases left between them. There are 15 residues in the CDR3. DNA for the CDR3: TGTGCCAGCAGCTTGGGCGTGGCAGGGAATCAGCCCCAGCATTTT. As protein: CASSLGVAGNQPQHF.

The genes are TRBV29-1 and TRBJ1-5; 9 bases fit TRBD1. This CDR3 is built from 13 residues. Germline CDR1 SQVTM, CDR2 ANQGSEA. With V trimmed by 6 bases and J by 4 bases, 4 bases remained unmatched. The CDR3 reads CSVQGQGNQPQHF. The CDR3 coding sequence is TGCAGCGTACAAGGACAGGGGAATCAGCCCCAGCATTTT. Variable domain in full (rest from reference TRBV29-1 and TRBJ1-5): SAVISQKPSRDICQRGTSLTIQCQVDSQVTMMFWYRQQPGQSLTLIATANQGSEATYESGFVIDKFPISRPNLTFSTLTVSNMSPEDSSIYLCSVQGQGNQPQHFGDGTRLSIL.

V gene TRBV11-3 combines with J gene TRBJ2-1; weak D call: TRBD1 (6 bases). This CDR3 region has 13 residues. In germline, CDR1 is SGHNT, CDR2 YENEEA. Trimming stripped 0 bases from V and 10 bases from J, with 10 bases between. The CDR3 DNA is TGTGCCAGCAGCTTAGACTTTGACAGGGAGCAGTTCTTC. Its translation: CASSLDFDREQFF.